These T cell receptor beta chains were read from a single sample in a study of human T cells and chemical hapten exposure. TCRdb processed the RACE reads anew with MiXCR; each CDR3 protein has one entry. The data show under 50,000 distinct CDR3 sequences, with roughly an eighth seen just once and 2% to 2.5% held by the top ten. The sequencing used whole blood, collected in connection with sensitization to the hapten diphenylcyclopropenone (DPC). The receptors originated from a woman between 40 and 55 years old with alopecia areata. Some clones in this sample may be carry-over from other donors' samples. Each CDR3 is given with its conserved first and last residue. A D gene is named only where the DNA matches it firmly. Expanded clones are given a class, and other clones once, few, many or no size at all.

J gene | clone size | D gene | V gene | CDR3 protein | CDR3 DNA
TRBJ2-1 | . | . | TRBV9 | CASSVGSGFDEQFF | TGTGCCAGCAGCGTAGGGTCCGGGTTCGATGAGCAGTTCTTC
TRBJ2-3 | many | . | TRBV28 | CASRQSTDTQYF | TGTGCCAGCAGACAGAGCACAGATACGCAGTATTTT
TRBJ2-7 | . | TRBD1 | TRBV10-3 | CAISEPGRQGWEQYF | TGTGCCATCAGTGAGCCAGGCCGACAGGGATGGGAGCAGTACTTC
TRBJ1-5 | many | . | TRBV11-2 | CASSLRVGNQPQHF | TGTGCCAGCAGCTTAAGGGTTGGCAATCAGCCCCAGCATTTT
TRBJ2-5 | few | . | TRBV7-9 | CASSSPIGQGETQYF | TGTGCCAGCAGTTCCCCAATTGGCCAGGGGGAGACCCAGTACTTC
TRBJ2-7 | . | . | TRBV9 | CASSVSTGSGNEQYF | TGTGCCAGCAGCGTCTCAACAGGGTCAGGCAACGAGCAGTACTTC
TRBJ2-5 | . | . | TRBV15 | CATSGELETQYF | TGTGCCACCAGCGGAGAACTGGAGACCCAGTACTTC
TRBJ2-5 | . | . | TRBV10-1 | CASSEQIGQIETQYF | TGCGCCAGCAGTGAGCAAATTGGACAGATAGAGACCCAGTACTTC
TRBJ1-5 | many | . | TRBV18 | CASSPGGGIQPQHF | TGTGCCAGCTCACCAGGGGGCGGGATTCAGCCCCAGCATTTT
TRBJ2-7 | few | . | TRBV4-3 | CASSQEAHYEQYF | TGCGCCAGCAGCCAAGAAGCACACTACGAGCAGTACTTC
TRBJ1-3 | many | . | TRBV4-3 | CASSQSLGDTIYF | TGCGCCAGCAGCCAGTCCCTGGGGGACACCATATATTTT
TRBJ1-6 | many | . | TRBV28 | CASNRSYNSPLHF | TGTGCCAGCAACCGCTCCTATAATTCACCCCTCCACTTT
TRBJ2-3 | . | . | TRBV5-1 | CASSPTDPTDTQYF | TGCGCCAGCAGCCCGACAGACCCTACAGATACGCAGTATTTT
TRBJ1-2 | few | . | TRBV6-2/TRBV6-3 | CASSYRPVYGYTF | TGTGCCAGCAGTTATAGGCCAGTCTATGGCTACACCTTC
TRBJ2-5 | . | . | TRBV12-3/TRBV12-4 | CASSLDPSEETQYF | TGTGCCAGCAGTTTAGATCCCTCGGAGGAGACCCAGTACTTC
TRBJ2-1 | many | . | TRBV4-2 | CASSQDRLGGRNEQFF | TGTGCCAGCAGCCAAGATAGACTAGGAGGTAGAAATGAGCAGTTCTTC